The 8 T cell receptor beta chains below come from one sample, sequenced in a study of regulatory T cells in long-lasting Graves disease. Time point specified: newly diagnosed GD, antithyroid drugs for less than 3 months. PBMC RNA was the source of the TCR library. Building of the TCR beta libraries involved iRepertoire HTBI primers and Arm-PCR of CDR3 regions. TCRdb ran MiXCR on the multiplex PCR reads and lists one entry per CDR3 protein. The table has roughly 350,000 distinct CDR3 sequences, 16% seen once; the top ten hold around 27%. In addition, the sample was reused for a study of T cells in Graves' hyperthyroidism and ophthalmopathy.

This sample comprised peripheral blood mononuclear cells (PBMCs), obtained at new diagnosis, from a patient treated with antithyroid drugs. The receptors come from a man aged 35 to 55 with Graves disease.

This clonotype was counted ten times or more. The chain combines TRBV6-1 with TRBJ1-5, with D unclear. Germline CDR1 is MNHNS and CDR2 is SASEGT. Trimming pared 6 bases from V and 0 bases from J, leaving 6 bases between. The CDR3 runs 13 residues. The CDR3: CASRAASNQPQHF. CDR3 bases: TGTGCCAGCAGAGCGGCTAGCAATCAGCCCCAGCATTTT.

The chain employs TRBV4-2 and TRBJ1-6, with D tentatively TRBD1 (5 bases). The CDR3 totals 16 residues. CDR1 and CDR2 from the germline V gene are LGHNA and YNFKEQ. Trimming left V 1 base short and J 5 bases short, with 12 bases between. The chain's CDR3 is CASSQVQGVNNSPLHF. As DNA, the CDR3 is TGTGCCAGCAGCCAAGTTCAGGGTGTGAATAATTCACCCCTCCACTTT.

In its sample, this clonotype was seen many times. The chain uses TRBV5-1 and TRBJ2-1, with D unclear. This CDR3 region has 14 residues. V was shortened by 0 bases and J by 4 bases, with 8 bases between the two germline ends. Germline lookup yields CDR1 SGHRS and CDR2 YFSETQ. The CDR3 DNA is TGCGCCAGCAGCTTGGACAGAGAATACAATGAGCAGTTCTTC. Encoded protein: CASSLDREYNEQFF.

At least ten counts were recorded for this clonotype. This sequence joins TRBV2 and TRBJ2-7, with 10 bases lining up with TRBD2. Germline CDR1 reads SNHLY; CDR2 reads FYNNEI. Trimming at V came to 8 bases and at J to 5 bases, leaving 18 bases not matched to a gene. This CDR3 has 17 residues. The DNA for the CDR3 is TGTGCCAGCCGACTACAGGGGTCCCTAGCGGGGGCCAACGAGCAGTACTTC. Its translation: CASRLQGSLAGANEQYF. Filled out from reference TRBV2 and TRBJ2-7, the complete variable domain reads EPEVTQTPSHQVTQMGQEVILRCVPISNHLYFYWYRQILGQKVEFLVSFYNNEISEKSEIFDDQFSVERPDGSNFTLKIRSTKLEDSAMYFCASRLQGSLAGANEQYFGPGTRLTVT.

Many counts were recorded for this clonotype. V gene TRBV7-2 combines with J gene TRBJ2-1; 7 bases are shared with TRBD1. V lost 5 bases and J lost 7; bases outside the gene matches: 5. Germline V gives CDR1 SGHTA, CDR2 FQGNSA. There are 13 residues in the CDR3. For the CDR3, the DNA is TGTGCCAGCAGCACAAGACAGGGTAATGAGCAGTTCTTC. This gives the protein CASSTRQGNEQFF.

The rearrangement uses TRBV4-1 and TRBJ2-3, with D tentatively TRBD1 (5 bases). Germline V CDR1 and CDR2: MGHRA, YSYEKL. The CDR3 runs to 14 residues. Trimming removed 2 bases at V and 0 bases at J, with 6 bases between. The CDR3 region is CASSQYRSTDTQYF. The CDR3, as DNA: TGCGCCAGCAGCCAATACAGGAGCACAGATACGCAGTATTTT.

This chain uses TRBV2 with TRBJ1-5; D is possibly TRBD1 (5 bases). Trimming removed 4 bases at V and 2 bases at J, with 12 bases between. Germline-derived CDR1 and CDR2 are SNHLY and FYNNEI. There are 15 residues in the CDR3. CDR3 amino acids: CASSAGAGGNQPQHF. Here the CDR3 DNA reads TGTGCCAGCAGTGCCGGGGCGGGGGGCAATCAGCCCCAGCATTTT.

The V gene is TRBV5-4, the J gene TRBJ1-6; D remains unclear. The V end lost 1 base, the J end lost 7 bases, and 12 bases lay between the germline ends. This CDR3 contains 15 residues. CDR1 is SGHNT and CDR2 is YYREEE in the germline V gene (reference sequence). CDR3: CASSLNRGGNSPLHF. The DNA of the CDR3 is TGTGCCAGCAGCTTGAACCGGGGAGGAAATTCACCCCTCCACTTT.